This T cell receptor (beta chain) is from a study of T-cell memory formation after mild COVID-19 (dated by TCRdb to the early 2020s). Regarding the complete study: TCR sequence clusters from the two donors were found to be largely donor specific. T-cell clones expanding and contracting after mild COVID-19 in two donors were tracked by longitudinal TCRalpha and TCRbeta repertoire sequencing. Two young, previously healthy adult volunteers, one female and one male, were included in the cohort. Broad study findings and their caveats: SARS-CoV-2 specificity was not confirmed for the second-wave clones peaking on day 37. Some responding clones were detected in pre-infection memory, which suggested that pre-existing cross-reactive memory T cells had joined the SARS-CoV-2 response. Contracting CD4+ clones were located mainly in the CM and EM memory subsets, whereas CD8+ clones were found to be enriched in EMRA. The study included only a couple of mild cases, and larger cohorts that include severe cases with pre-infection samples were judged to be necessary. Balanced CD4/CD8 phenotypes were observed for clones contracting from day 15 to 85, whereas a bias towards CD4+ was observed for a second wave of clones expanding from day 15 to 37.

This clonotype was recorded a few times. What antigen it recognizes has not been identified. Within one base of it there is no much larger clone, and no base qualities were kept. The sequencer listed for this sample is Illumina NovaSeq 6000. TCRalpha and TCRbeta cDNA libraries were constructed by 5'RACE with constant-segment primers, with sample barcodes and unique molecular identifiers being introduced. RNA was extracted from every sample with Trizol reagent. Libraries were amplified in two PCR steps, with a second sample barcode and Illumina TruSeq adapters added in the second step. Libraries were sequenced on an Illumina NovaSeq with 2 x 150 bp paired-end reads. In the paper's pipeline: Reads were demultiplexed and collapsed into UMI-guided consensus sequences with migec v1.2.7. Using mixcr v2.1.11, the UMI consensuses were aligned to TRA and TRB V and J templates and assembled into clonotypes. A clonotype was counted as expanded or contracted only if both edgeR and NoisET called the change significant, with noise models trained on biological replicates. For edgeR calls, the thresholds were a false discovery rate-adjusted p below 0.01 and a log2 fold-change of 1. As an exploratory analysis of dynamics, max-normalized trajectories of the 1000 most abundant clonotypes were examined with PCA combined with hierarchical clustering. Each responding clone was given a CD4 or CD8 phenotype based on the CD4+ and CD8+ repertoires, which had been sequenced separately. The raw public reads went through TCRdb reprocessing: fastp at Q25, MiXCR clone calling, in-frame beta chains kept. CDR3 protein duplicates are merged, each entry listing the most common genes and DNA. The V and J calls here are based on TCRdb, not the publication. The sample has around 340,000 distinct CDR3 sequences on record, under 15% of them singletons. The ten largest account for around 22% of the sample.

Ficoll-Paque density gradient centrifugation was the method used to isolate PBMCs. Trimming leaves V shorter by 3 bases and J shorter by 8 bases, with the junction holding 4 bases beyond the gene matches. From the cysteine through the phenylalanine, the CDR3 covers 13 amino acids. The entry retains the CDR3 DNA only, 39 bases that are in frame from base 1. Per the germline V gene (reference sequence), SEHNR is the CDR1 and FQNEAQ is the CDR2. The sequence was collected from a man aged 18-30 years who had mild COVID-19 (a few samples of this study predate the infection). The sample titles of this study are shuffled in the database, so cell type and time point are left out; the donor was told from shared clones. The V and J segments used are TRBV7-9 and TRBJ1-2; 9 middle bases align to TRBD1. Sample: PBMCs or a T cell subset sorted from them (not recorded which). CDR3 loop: CASSLDRGSGYTF. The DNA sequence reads TGTGCCAGCAGCTTGGACAGGGGATCGGGCTACACCTTC.